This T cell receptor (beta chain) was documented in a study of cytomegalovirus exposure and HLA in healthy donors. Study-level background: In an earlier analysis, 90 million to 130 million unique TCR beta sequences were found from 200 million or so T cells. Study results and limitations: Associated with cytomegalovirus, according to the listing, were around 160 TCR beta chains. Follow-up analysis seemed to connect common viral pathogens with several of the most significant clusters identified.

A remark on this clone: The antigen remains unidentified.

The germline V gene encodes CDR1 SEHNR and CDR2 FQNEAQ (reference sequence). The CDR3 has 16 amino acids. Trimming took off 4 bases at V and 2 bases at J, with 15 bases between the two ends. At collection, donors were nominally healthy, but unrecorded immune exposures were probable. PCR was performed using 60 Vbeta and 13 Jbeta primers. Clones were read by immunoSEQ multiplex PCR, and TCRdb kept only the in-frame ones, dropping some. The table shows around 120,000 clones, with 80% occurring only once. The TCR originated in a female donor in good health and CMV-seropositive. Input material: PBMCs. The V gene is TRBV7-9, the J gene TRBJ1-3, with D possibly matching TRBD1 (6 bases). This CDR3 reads CASSSPRRGTGNTIYF. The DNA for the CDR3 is TGTGCCAGCAGCTCCCCCCGCAGGGGTACTGGAAACACCATATATTTT.